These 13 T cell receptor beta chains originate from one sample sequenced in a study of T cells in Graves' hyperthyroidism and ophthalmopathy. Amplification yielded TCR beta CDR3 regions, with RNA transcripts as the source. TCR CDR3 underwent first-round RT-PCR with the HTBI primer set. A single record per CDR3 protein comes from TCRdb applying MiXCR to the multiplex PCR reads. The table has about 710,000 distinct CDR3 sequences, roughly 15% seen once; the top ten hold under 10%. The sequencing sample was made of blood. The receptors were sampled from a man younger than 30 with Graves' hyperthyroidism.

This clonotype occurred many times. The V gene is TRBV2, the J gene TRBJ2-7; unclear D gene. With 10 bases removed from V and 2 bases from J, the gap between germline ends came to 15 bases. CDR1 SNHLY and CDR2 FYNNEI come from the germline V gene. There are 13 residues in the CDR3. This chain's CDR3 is CATTPDVAYEQYF. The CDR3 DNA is TGTGCCACCACCCCGGACGTGGCCTACGAGCAGTACTTC.

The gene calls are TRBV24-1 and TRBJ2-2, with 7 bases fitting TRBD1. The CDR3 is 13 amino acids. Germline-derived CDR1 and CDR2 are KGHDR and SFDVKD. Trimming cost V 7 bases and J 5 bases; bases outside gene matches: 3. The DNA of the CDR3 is TGTGCCACCAGACAGGGGTTGACCGGGGAGCTGTTTTTT. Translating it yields CATRQGLTGELFF.

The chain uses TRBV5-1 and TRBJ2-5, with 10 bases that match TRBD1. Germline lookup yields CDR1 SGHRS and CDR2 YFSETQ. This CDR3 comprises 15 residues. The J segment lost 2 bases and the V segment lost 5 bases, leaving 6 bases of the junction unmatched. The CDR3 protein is CASSRQGARQETQYF. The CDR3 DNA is TGCGCCAGCAGTCGACAGGGGGCTCGGCAAGAGACCCAGTACTTC.

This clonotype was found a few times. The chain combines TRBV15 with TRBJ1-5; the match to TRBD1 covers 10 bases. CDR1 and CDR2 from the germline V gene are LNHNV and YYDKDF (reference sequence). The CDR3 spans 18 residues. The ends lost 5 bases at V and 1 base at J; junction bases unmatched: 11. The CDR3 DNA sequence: TGTGCCACCAGCCCGACGAGGACAGGGGGTCCCAGCAATCAGCCCCAGCATTTT. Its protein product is CATSPTRTGGPSNQPQHF. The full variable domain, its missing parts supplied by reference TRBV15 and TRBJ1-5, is DAMVIQNPRYQVTQFGKPVTLSCSQTLNHNVMYWYQQKSSQAPKLLFHYYDKDFNNEADTPDNFQSRRPNTSFCFLDIRSPGLGDTAMYLCATSPTRTGGPSNQPQHFGDGTRLSIL.

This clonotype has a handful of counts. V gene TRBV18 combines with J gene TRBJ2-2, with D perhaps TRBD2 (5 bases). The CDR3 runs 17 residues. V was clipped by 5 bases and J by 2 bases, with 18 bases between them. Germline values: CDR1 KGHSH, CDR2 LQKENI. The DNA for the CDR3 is TGTGCCAGCTCAAGACGACTACCGATATTTAACACCGGGGAGCTGTTTTTT. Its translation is CASSRRLPIFNTGELFF.

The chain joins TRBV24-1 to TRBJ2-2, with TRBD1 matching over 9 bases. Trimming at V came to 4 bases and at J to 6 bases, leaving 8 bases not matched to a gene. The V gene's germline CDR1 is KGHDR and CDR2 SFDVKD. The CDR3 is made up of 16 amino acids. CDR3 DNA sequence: TGTGCCACCAGTGACCCCGGACAGGGGATAGCCGGGGAGCTGTTTTTT. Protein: CATSDPGQGIAGELFF.

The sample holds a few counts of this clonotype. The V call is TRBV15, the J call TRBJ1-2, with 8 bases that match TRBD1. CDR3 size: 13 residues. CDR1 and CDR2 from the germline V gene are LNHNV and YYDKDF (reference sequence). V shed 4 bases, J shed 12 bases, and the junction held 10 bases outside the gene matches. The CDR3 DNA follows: TGTGCCACCAGCAACCAGGGGGCACCCGTTAACACCTTC. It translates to CATSNQGAPVNTF.

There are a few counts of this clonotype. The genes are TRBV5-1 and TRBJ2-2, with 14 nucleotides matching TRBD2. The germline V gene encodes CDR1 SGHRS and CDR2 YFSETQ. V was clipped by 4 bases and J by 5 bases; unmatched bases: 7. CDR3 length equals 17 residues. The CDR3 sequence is CASSLMTSGRDTGELFF. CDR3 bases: TGCGCCAGCAGCCTGATGACTAGCGGGAGGGATACCGGGGAGCTGTTTTTT.

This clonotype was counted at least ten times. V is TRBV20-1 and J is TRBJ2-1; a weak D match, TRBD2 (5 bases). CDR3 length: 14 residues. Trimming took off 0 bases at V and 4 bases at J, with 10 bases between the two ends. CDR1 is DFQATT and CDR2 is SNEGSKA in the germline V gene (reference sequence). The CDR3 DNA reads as TGCAGTGCTAGAGATCGCGGGTCGTACAATGAGCAGTTCTTC. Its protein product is CSARDRGSYNEQFF.

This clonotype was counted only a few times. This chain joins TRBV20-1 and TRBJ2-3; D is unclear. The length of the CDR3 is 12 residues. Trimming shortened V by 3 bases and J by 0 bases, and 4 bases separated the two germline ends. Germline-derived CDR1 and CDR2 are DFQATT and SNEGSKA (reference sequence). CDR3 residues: CSARSSTDTQYF. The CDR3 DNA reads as TGCAGTGCTAGGTCTAGCACAGATACGCAGTATTTT.

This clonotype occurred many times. The CDR3 region is CASSGQGRFNSPLHF. The CDR3 DNA is TGTGCCAGCAGCGGACAGGGACGCTTTAATTCACCCCTCCACTTT. V and J are TRBV12-3 or TRBV12-4 and TRBJ1-6, with 8 bases matching TRBD1. The CDR3 consists of 15 residues. The trim removed 6 bases at V and 6 bases at J, leaving 7 bases unmatched.

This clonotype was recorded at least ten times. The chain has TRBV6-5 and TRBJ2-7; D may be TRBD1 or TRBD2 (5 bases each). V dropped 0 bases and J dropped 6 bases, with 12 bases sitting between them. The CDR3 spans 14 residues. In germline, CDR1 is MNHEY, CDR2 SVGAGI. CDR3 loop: CASSYSQGATEQYF. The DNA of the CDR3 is TGTGCCAGCAGTTACTCCCAGGGAGCTACCGAGCAGTACTTC.

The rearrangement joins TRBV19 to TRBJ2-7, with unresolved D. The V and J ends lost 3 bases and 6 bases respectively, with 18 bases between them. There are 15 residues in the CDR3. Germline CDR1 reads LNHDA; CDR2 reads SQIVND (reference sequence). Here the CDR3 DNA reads TGTGCCAGTAGTATGTTTAACGCTGGATTGAGCGAGCAGTACTTC. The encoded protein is CASSMFNAGLSEQYF.